This TCR beta chain is from a study of patients and donors after allogeneic stem cell transplantation. MiXCR was run by TCRdb on the RT-PCR reads, yielding one entry per CDR3 protein. The sample has around 200,000 distinct CDR3 sequences; 35% to 45% are singletons. This clonotype was sampled from a human donor who was either an allogeneic HSCT recipient or a stem cell or donor lymphocyte infusion donor (not recorded which). It is not recorded whose cells these are; they may come from a transplant donor. Sequenced material: blood, either unsorted or a sorted T cell fraction (not recorded which).

The CDR3 spells CAIKGQGARGNQPQHF. Here the CDR3 DNA reads TGTGCCATCAAGGGACAGGGGGCGAGGGGCAATCAGCCCCAGCATTTT. The J gene is TRBJ1-5, the V gene TRBV2, with 12 bases identical to TRBD1. Germline V gives CDR1 SNHLY, CDR2 FYNNEI. The CDR3 has 16 amino acids. Germline trimming cut 10 bases from V and 2 bases from J; bases unmatched to any gene: 9.